Below are 21 T cell receptor beta chains sequenced from a single sample in a study of T cell responses to AZD1222 COVID-19 vaccine. Sequenced by immunoSEQ multiplex PCR; TCRdb stores in-frame clones only, minus some. The profile covers more than 70,000 clones, with 87% appearing a single time and approximately 1.6% taken by the ten largest. Specimen: peripheral blood, collected on day 0 of AZD1222 vaccination. These receptors were collected from an adult in good health.

The chain carries TRBV7-9 and TRBJ1-2; D uncertain. The length of the CDR3 is 15 residues. The ends were cut back, 2 bases at V and 8 bases at J, with 18 bases in the middle. Germline CDR1 and CDR2: SEHNR and FQNEAQ (reference sequence). CDR3 loop: CASSLIRSDGGGYTF. DNA of the CDR3: TGTGCCAGCAGCTTAATCCGATCGGATGGAGGAGGCTACACCTTC. The variable domain in full, completed from reference TRBV7-9 and TRBJ1-2, reads DTGVSQNPRHKITKRGQNVTFRCDPISEHNRLYWYRQTLGQGPEFLTYFQNEAQLEKSRLLSDRFSAERPKGSFSTLEIQRTEQGDSAMYLCASSLIRSDGGGYTFGSGTRLTVV.

The gene calls are TRBV11-1 and TRBJ2-5; D perhaps matches TRBD2 (5 bases). Germline V CDR1 and CDR2: SGHAT, FQDESV (reference sequence). V was pared by 8 bases and J by 4 bases, with 14 bases between. The CDR3 has 13 residues. CDR3 region: CASSRGDVETQYF. DNA of the CDR3: TGTGCCAGCTCCCGGGGAGACGTAGAGACCCAGTACTTC.

V is TRBV19 and J is TRBJ2-3; D is possibly TRBD1 (6 bases). Germline-derived CDR1 and CDR2 are LNHDA and SQIVND (reference sequence). Between the trimmed V and J ends, which lost 9 bases and 0 bases, there was a span of 16 bases. This CDR3 is built from 15 residues. CDR3 protein: CASIPGHQSTDTQYF. The CDR3 coding sequence is TGTGCCAGCATACCGGGACACCAAAGCACAGATACGCAGTATTTT. The full variable domain, its missing parts supplied by reference TRBV19 and TRBJ2-3, is DGGITQSPKYLFRKEGQNVTLSCEQNLNHDAMYWYRQDPGQGLRLIYYSQIVNDFQKGDIAEGYSVSREKKESFPLTVTSAQKNPTAFYLCASIPGHQSTDTQYFGPGTRLTVL.

This clone appeared a single time. The chain combines TRBV9 with TRBJ1-1; TRBD1 is a possible D gene (5 bases). The V and J ends lost 0 bases and 0 bases respectively, with 12 bases between them. CDR1 and CDR2 (germline): SGDLS, YYNGEE. This CDR3 is 16 amino acids long. CDR3 DNA sequence: TGTGCCAGCAGCGTAGGAGGGGCACCTATGAACACTGAAGCTTTCTTT. Its translation: CASSVGGAPMNTEAFF.

The genes are TRBV5-1 and TRBJ2-3, with D unresolved. The V gene's germline CDR1 is SGHRS and CDR2 YFSETQ. V lost 2 bases and J lost 0, with 10 bases in between. This CDR3 is built from 15 residues. The CDR3 sequence: CASSFDTISTDTQYF. The CDR3, as DNA: TGCGCCAGCAGCTTCGACACGATTAGCACAGATACGCAGTATTTT.

The V call is TRBV11-2, the J call TRBJ1-2; no reliable D call. V was cut by 5 bases and J by 3 bases, with 10 bases left in between. The germline CDR1 and CDR2 sequences are SGHAT and FQNNGV. The CDR3 totals 13 residues. CDR3 DNA: TGTGCCAGCAGCACCGTAGACCACTATGGCTACACCTTC. The encoded protein is CASSTVDHYGYTF.

This clone occurred once. The rearrangement joins TRBV18 to TRBJ1-2; D is perhaps TRBD1 (5 bases). The CDR3 is made up of 17 amino acids. The germline CDR1 and CDR2 sequences are KGHSH and LQKENI. Between the trimmed V and J ends, which lost 4 bases and 4 bases, there was a span of 22 bases. The CDR3 here is CASSRDRDGKDGYGYTF. The CDR3 DNA reads as TGTGCCAGCTCACGAGATCGGGACGGGAAGGATGGCTATGGCTACACCTTC.

CDR3 nucleotide sequence: TGCGCCAGCAGCCAAAACGGGGGGGAGTTTGAAAAACTGTTTTTT. Protein sequence: CASSQNGGEFEKLFF. This rearrangement joins TRBV4-3 to TRBJ1-4, with D maybe TRBD1 (5 bases). Trimming stripped 2 bases from V and 7 bases from J, with 14 bases between. Germline V gene data show CDR1 as LGHNA and CDR2 as YSLEER. The CDR3 totals 15 residues.

V and J are TRBV2 and TRBJ1-4; D not resolved. Germline values: CDR1 SNHLY, CDR2 FYNNEI. With 5 bases removed from V and 4 bases from J, the gap between germline ends came to 17 bases. The CDR3 length is 16 residues. The CDR3 here is CASSLQSPKLNEKLFF. As DNA, the CDR3 is TGTGCCAGCAGTTTACAGTCACCGAAACTTAATGAAAAACTGTTTTTT.

This chain joins TRBV4-3 and TRBJ2-1, with D unclear. V gave up 1 base and J gave up 6 bases, with 7 bases separating them. Germline V gene sequence: CDR1 LGHNA, CDR2 YSLEER. CDR3 length: 13 residues. The CDR3 loop reads CASSQAELNEQFF. CDR3 bases: TGCGCCAGCAGCCAAGCTGAGCTCAATGAGCAGTTCTTC.

The chain is built from TRBV5-5 and TRBJ1-4; a weak D match, TRBD1 (5 bases). The CDR3 consists of 15 residues. Germline V CDR1 and CDR2: SGHKS, YYEKEE (reference sequence). Trimming left V 3 bases short and J 2 bases short, with 11 bases between. For the CDR3, the DNA is TGTGCCAGCAGCTCAAGGGAGGGGACTAATGAAAAACTGTTTTTT. Its protein is CASSSREGTNEKLFF.

The V call is TRBV7-2, the J call TRBJ1-1; D is perhaps TRBD1 (5 bases). The germline V and J ends were trimmed by 3 bases and 7 bases, with 12 bases remaining between them. The CDR3 sequence is 13 residues long. In germline, CDR1 is SGHTA, CDR2 FQGNSA. The CDR3 is CASSLMDGGEAFF. CDR3 nucleotides: TGTGCCAGCAGCTTGATGGACGGGGGTGAAGCTTTCTTT.

This clone occurred once. This chain uses TRBV4-3 with TRBJ1-4, with D unclear. CDR1 and CDR2 (germline): LGHNA, YSLEER. V was trimmed by 1 base and J by 7 bases, leaving 10 bases between them. The CDR3 sequence is 14 residues long. CDR3 protein: CASSQAVAGEKLFF. Here the CDR3 DNA reads TGCGCCAGCAGCCAAGCAGTAGCTGGTGAAAAACTGTTTTTT.

A remark on this clone: An end of the junction does not agree with germline; a read error may underlie this. The rearrangement links TRBV7-7 to TRBJ2-3; the match to TRBD2 covers 15 bases. This CDR3 is built from 16 residues. Germline V gene lookup returns CDR1 SSHAT and CDR2 FNYEAQ (reference sequence). Written as DNA, the CDR3 is TGTGCTAGCAGCCCCGGACTAGCGGGAGGGGCAGATACGCAGTATTTT. Protein: CASSPGLAGGADTQYF.

The V and J genes are TRBV7-9 and TRBJ1-5; D possibly corresponds to TRBD1 (6 bases). Trimming removed 1 base at V and 1 base at J, with 8 bases between. The CDR3 has 15 amino acids. CDR1 and CDR2 (germline): SEHNR, FQNEAQ (reference sequence). CDR3 in DNA: TGTGCCAGCAGCTTAGGGGGGGGCAGCAATCAGCCCCAGCATTTT. Translating gives CASSLGGGSNQPQHF.

The chain has TRBV6-5 and TRBJ1-2; 7 bases align to TRBD1. Per germline, CDR1 MNHEY and CDR2 SVGAGI. Germline trimming cut 5 bases from V and 0 bases from J; bases unmatched to any gene: 6. The CDR3 is 15 residues long. The CDR3 DNA is TGTGCCAGCAGTCAGAGGGGGCCACCTAACTATGGCTACACCTTC. It specifies CASSQRGPPNYGYTF.

Here the CDR3 reads CASSTGGREQYF. CDR3 DNA: TGTGCCAGCAGCACCGGAGGGAGGGAGCAGTACTTC. V usage is TRBV28 and J usage is TRBJ2-7, with D perhaps matching TRBD2 (6 bases). This CDR3 has 12 amino acids. The germline V gene encodes CDR1 MDHEN and CDR2 SYDVKM. The germline V and J ends were trimmed by 6 bases and 7 bases, with 13 bases remaining between them.

The chain has TRBV29-1 and TRBJ1-1, with TRBD1 as a possible D gene (5 bases). V shed 8 bases and J shed 4 bases, with 11 bases lying between them. Germline loops: CDR1 SQVTM, CDR2 ANQGSEA. The CDR3 covers 11 residues. Here the CDR3 reads CSWGRGTEAFF. CDR3 DNA sequence: TGCAGCTGGGGGAGGGGCACTGAAGCTTTCTTT.

The chain uses TRBV6-5 and TRBJ1-1; tentative D call: TRBD1 (5 bases). This CDR3 is built from 15 residues. Germline V gene lookup returns CDR1 MNHEY and CDR2 SVGAGI. The ends were cut back, 6 bases at V and 0 bases at J, with 14 bases in the middle. This CDR3 reads CASSRSGTMNTEAFF. The CDR3 bases are TGTGCCAGCAGCCGGTCTGGGACCATGAACACTGAAGCTTTCTTT.

The V and J genes are TRBV5-6 and TRBJ1-2; 12 nucleotides agree with TRBD1. This CDR3 has 16 residues. V was clipped by 7 bases and J by 3 bases; unmatched bases: 10. Germline CDR1 is SGHDT and CDR2 is YYEEEE. This CDR3 reads CASQPGQGAFDYGYTF. The CDR3 DNA sequence: TGTGCCAGCCAGCCGGGACAGGGGGCATTCGACTATGGCTACACCTTC.

The chain uses TRBV29-1 and TRBJ2-1, with 8 positions matching TRBD2. With V trimmed by 7 bases and J by 5 bases, 7 bases remained unmatched. Germline V gene sequence: CDR1 SQVTM, CDR2 ANQGSEA. The CDR3 length is 13 residues. The CDR3 protein is CSGRGLVNNEQFF. The CDR3 DNA is TGCAGCGGCCGGGGACTAGTAAACAATGAGCAGTTCTTC.